The text below deals with one TCR beta chain. The record originates from a study of T-cell memory formation after mild COVID-19. TCRdb reprocessed the 5' RACE reads via MiXCR and lists one record per CDR3 protein. The sample holds 550,000 to 650,000 distinct CDR3 sequences, approximately 15% seen once. The CDR3 is 12 amino acids. Germline CDR1 is SQVTM and CDR2 is ANQGSEA. The source is an adult woman who had mild COVID-19 (a few samples of this study predate the infection). Cell type and time point are not known. The specimen sequenced was PBMCs or a T cell subset sorted from them (not recorded which). This chain links TRBV29-1 with TRBJ1-1, with a possible D match to TRBD1 (5 bases). CDR3 coding DNA: TGCATCTACCGGGGACGGAACACTGAAGCTTTCTTT. It encodes CIYRGRNTEAFF.